Listed here are 8 T cell receptor beta chains from one sample, sequenced in a study of T cell responses to AZD1222 COVID-19 vaccine. Only in-frame clones appear in the TCRdb table, and some are missing; sequencing was by immunoSEQ multiplex PCR. Here the sample spans about 81,000 clones, 85% to 95% being singletons. The material sequenced was peripheral blood, taken 28 days after the second AZD1222 dose. These receptors were obtained from an adult who received the AZD1222 COVID-19 vaccine.

The rearrangement links TRBV9 to TRBJ2-5; 9 nucleotides match TRBD1. The germline V gene encodes CDR1 SGDLS and CDR2 YYNGEE. V lost 1 base to trimming and J lost 4 bases; unmatched junction nucleotides: 8. The length of the CDR3 is 16 residues. The CDR3 DNA reads as TGTGCCAGCAGCGTATTACAGGGGGCTATCGGAGAGACCCAGTACTTC. It codes for CASSVLQGAIGETQYF.

This sequence joins TRBV18 and TRBJ2-1; 11 bases fit TRBD2. The CDR3 length is 15 residues. CDR1 and CDR2 from the germline V gene are KGHSH and LQKENI. V dropped 2 bases and J dropped 8; count of bases not matched to a gene: 5. The CDR3 loop reads CASSPSSGRRDEQFF. The CDR3, as DNA: TGTGCCAGCTCACCATCTAGCGGGAGGAGGGATGAGCAGTTCTTC.

This clone was seen a few times. V usage is TRBV27 and J usage is TRBJ2-1; no definite D call. Per the germline V gene, CDR1 is MNHEY and CDR2 is SMNVEV (reference sequence). There are 13 residues in the CDR3. Between the trimmed V and J ends, which lost 3 bases and 5 bases, there was a span of 8 bases. The CDR3 sequence is CASSLARDNEQFF. CDR3 nucleotide sequence: TGTGCCAGCAGTTTGGCTAGAGACAATGAGCAGTTCTTC.

This chain connects TRBV28 to TRBJ1-5; maybe TRBD1 (5 bases). This CDR3 is 15 amino acids long. V was trimmed by 5 bases and J by 9 bases, leaving 20 bases between them. Germline values: CDR1 MDHEN, CDR2 SYDVKM. CDR3: CASSPSGDSKRPQHF. The CDR3 coding sequence is TGTGCCAGCAGTCCCTCGGGGGACTCAAAGCGGCCCCAGCATTTT.

The chain recombines TRBV4-1 with TRBJ1-3; D uncertain. Trimming pared 2 bases from V and 4 bases from J, leaving 6 bases between. CDR3 size: 13 residues. Per germline, CDR1 MGHRA and CDR2 YSYEKL. The CDR3 region is CASSQFRGNTIYF. Here the CDR3 DNA reads TGCGCCAGCAGCCAATTCCGGGGAAACACCATATATTTT.

The V gene is TRBV7-8, the J gene TRBJ1-1; 11 positions match TRBD1. V dropped 5 bases and J dropped 6; count of bases not matched to a gene: 8. Germline CDR1 SGHVS, CDR2 FQNEAQ. The CDR3 spans 15 residues. CDR3 sequence reads: CASSPRDRGISEAFF. Written as DNA, the CDR3 is TGTGCCAGCAGCCCTCGGGACAGGGGGATATCTGAAGCTTTCTTT.

This chain uses TRBV4-2 with TRBJ1-1; possibly TRBD1 for D (6 bases). Germline V gene lookup returns CDR1 LGHNA and CDR2 YNFKEQ. With 0 bases removed from V and 1 base from J, the gap between germline ends came to 21 bases. The CDR3 extends over 19 amino acids. Written as DNA, the CDR3 is TGTGCCAGCAGCCAAGAGATCCCACAGGGAGGGTTTGAGAACACTGAAGCTTTCTTT. Its protein product is CASSQEIPQGGFENTEAFF.

This chain uses TRBV27 with TRBJ2-3, with TRBD1 as a possible D gene (6 bases). Germline CDR1 and CDR2: MNHEY and SMNVEV (reference sequence). The ends were cut back, 8 bases at V and 14 bases at J, with 11 bases in the middle. CDR3 length equals 9 residues. CDR3 nucleotides: TGTGCCAGCGCGGACAGATCGTATTTT. This sequence encodes CASADRSYF.